One sample yielded the 31 T cell receptor beta chains listed below, sequenced in a study of a mutant IDH1 vaccine in newly diagnosed glioma listed by TCRdb under 2021. Libraries came from the immunoSEQ multiplex PCR assay. The table comes from immuneACCESS by way of TCRdb, which keeps in-frame sequences with V and J called. Part of the clones is missing from these tables; in studies checked, under half for an unresolved V gene and the rest for unknown reasons. For this sample there are approximately 33,000 clones; about 81% appear just once. The ten largest clones take up 7.5% to 10% of the sample. Their antigens remain unidentified. The sample's time point label, in plain terms: week 47, end of study. A 20-mer mutant IDH1 peptide at 300 micrograms in Montanide made up each vaccine dose, which was injected subcutaneously together with topical imiquimod. Sequencing was performed on PBMCs, taken from a glioma patient whose treatment included an IDH1 peptide vaccine. The source of these receptors is a man in his forties with glioma.

The chain joins TRBV19 to TRBJ1-3; unclear D gene. The CDR3 consists of 17 residues. Trimming cost V 2 bases and J 0 bases, with 14 bases left between them. Germline V gene sequence: CDR1 LNHDA, CDR2 SQIVND (reference sequence). The CDR3 bases are TGTGCCAGTAGTATATTCAGGTTCGGGAGCTCTGGAAACACCATATATTTT. Translating gives CASSIFRFGSSGNTIYF.

The chain is built from TRBV6-5 and TRBJ1-6; TRBD1 is a possible D gene (6 bases). This CDR3 has 16 amino acids. Germline loops: CDR1 MNHEY, CDR2 SVGAGI. V dropped 0 bases and J dropped 8 bases, with 14 bases sitting between them. The CDR3 sequence is CASSYSGRGSDSPLHF. DNA of the CDR3: TGTGCCAGCAGTTACTCCGGCAGGGGCTCTGATTCACCCCTCCACTTT.

The chain is built from TRBV5-1 and TRBJ2-1; 7 nucleotides line up with TRBD2. The J segment lost 2 bases and the V segment lost 0 bases, leaving 5 bases of the junction unmatched. CDR1 is SGHRS, CDR2 YFSETQ, per germline. This CDR3 contains 16 residues. The CDR3 loop reads CASSLGLADTYNEQFF. For the CDR3, the DNA is TGCGCCAGCAGCTTGGGGCTAGCGGACACCTACAATGAGCAGTTCTTC.

This clone was seen only once. The chain uses TRBV2 and TRBJ2-7, with 10 bases lining up with TRBD1. The V gene's germline CDR1 is SNHLY and CDR2 FYNNEI. This CDR3 region has 15 residues. Losses at the gene ends were 9 bases for V and 6 bases for J; bases not matched to a gene: 14. The CDR3 DNA follows: TGTGCCAGGACTACCGACCGGGACAGGGGAAGCGAGCAGTACTTC. This gives the protein CARTTDRDRGSEQYF.

V and J are TRBV6-5 and TRBJ2-2; a possible D gene is TRBD2 (6 bases). The V and J ends lost 8 bases and 6 bases respectively, with 19 bases between them. This CDR3 has 15 residues. CDR1 is MNHEY and CDR2 is SVGAGI in the germline V gene. The CDR3 sequence: CASYPRGGLPGELFF. The CDR3 DNA sequence: TGTGCCAGCTATCCTAGGGGAGGTCTCCCCGGGGAGCTGTTTTTT.

The chain recombines TRBV7-6 with TRBJ2-3; 8 bases fit TRBD2. J lost 1 base, V lost 4 bases, and 4 bases had no gene match. The germline V gene has CDR1 SGHVS and CDR2 FNYEAQ. This CDR3 region has 15 residues. CDR3 region: CASSSGLVGTDTQYF. The CDR3 DNA reads TGTGCCAGCAGCTCGGGACTAGTCGGCACAGATACGCAGTATTTT.

The J gene is TRBJ1-1, the V gene TRBV6-5, with D tentatively TRBD1 (6 bases). The CDR3 length is 15 residues. Trimming took 6 bases from V and 0 from J, leaving 14 bases between them. The germline V gene has CDR1 MNHEY and CDR2 SVGAGI. CDR3 in amino acids: CASRGPGAMNTEAFF. The CDR3 DNA follows: TGTGCCAGCAGGGGGCCAGGGGCAATGAACACTGAAGCTTTCTTT.

This chain joins TRBV27 and TRBJ2-1, with D unresolved. Per the germline V gene, CDR1 is MNHEY and CDR2 is SMNVEV (reference sequence). The CDR3 contains 11 residues. The V end was cut by 6 bases, the J end by 11 bases, with 11 bases between. In DNA, the CDR3 is TGTGCCAGCAGGTCAGGCGCTCAGCAGTTCTTC. Amino acid sequence: CASRSGAQQFF.

Comments on this clone: Other DNA sequences of this sample code for an identical CDR3. The chain combines TRBV4-1 with TRBJ2-4; the D gene is possibly TRBD2 (6 bases). Germline V gene sequence: CDR1 MGHRA, CDR2 YSYEKL. Trimming took off 1 base at V and 0 bases at J, with 22 bases between the two ends. The CDR3 is 20 residues long. In nucleotides, the CDR3 is TGCGCCAGCAGCCAAGGTCCCCTCCGGGAGTCTACTATAGCCAAAAACATTCAGTACTTC. Translating it yields CASSQGPLRESTIAKNIQYF.

The chain joins TRBV5-4 to TRBJ2-6; D is tentatively TRBD1 or TRBD2 (5 bases each). The germline gives CDR1 SGHNT, CDR2 YYREEE (reference sequence). CDR3 length: 16 residues. Between the trimmed V and J ends, which lost 6 bases and 0 bases, there was a span of 13 bases. For the CDR3, the DNA is TGTGCCAGCACCCCGGGGCCAGACTCTGGGGCCAACGTCCTGACTTTC. This gives the protein CASTPGPDSGANVLTF.

The chain recombines TRBV27 with TRBJ2-1; 7 bases match TRBD2. The CDR3 totals 14 residues. Per germline, CDR1 MNHEY and CDR2 SMNVEV (reference sequence). V trimming: 6 bases; J trimming: 6 bases; junction bases outside the gene matches: 8. The CDR3: CASRSGTTTNEQFF. The CDR3 DNA is TGTGCCAGCAGATCCGGGACTACTACCAATGAGCAGTTCTTC.

The V and J genes are TRBV2 and TRBJ1-5; possible D gene TRBD1, 5 bases. This CDR3 has 13 amino acids. V was shortened by 5 bases and J by 7 bases, with 12 bases between the two germline ends. Germline V gene data show CDR1 as SNHLY and CDR2 as FYNNEI. The CDR3 bases are TGTGCCAGCAGTACGGGGGGAGGGCAGCCCCAGCATTTT. Its protein product is CASSTGGGQPQHF.

The chain is built from TRBV12-5 and TRBJ2-4; D perhaps matches TRBD2 (5 bases). V lost 0 bases and J lost 0, with 15 bases in between. The CDR3 consists of 18 residues. Germline-derived CDR1 and CDR2 are LGHNT and FRNRAP. The CDR3 region has the DNA TGTGCTAGTGGTTTGGTACGACCTTTGAGGGAAGCCAAAAACATTCAGTACTTC. It is translated as CASGLVRPLREAKNIQYF.

V usage is TRBV28 and J usage is TRBJ1-2; no definite D call. The V gene's germline CDR1 is MDHEN and CDR2 SYDVKM. The ends were cut back, 5 bases at V and 8 bases at J, with 12 bases in the middle. This CDR3 is built from 12 residues. The CDR3 loop reads CASSLGMGGYTF. In nucleotides, the CDR3 is TGTGCCAGCAGTCTAGGTATGGGGGGCTACACCTTC.

The V call is TRBV28, the J call TRBJ1-5; D not resolved. Germline assignment: CDR1 MDHEN and CDR2 SYDVKM. Trimming stripped 3 bases from V and 3 bases from J, with 12 bases between. The CDR3 contains 15 residues. In DNA, the CDR3 is TGTGCCAGCAGTTTTGGGGATCTCTACAATCAGCCCCAGCATTTT. This codes for CASSFGDLYNQPQHF.

V usage is TRBV7-6 and J usage is TRBJ1-1; D is unresolved. The V gene lost 3 bases and the J gene lost 4 bases, with 15 bases spanning the gap. Per the germline V gene, CDR1 is SGHVS and CDR2 is FNYEAQ. CDR3 length: 15 residues. CDR3 nucleotide sequence: TGTGCCAGCAGCTTCTCGCCCTCCGAGGGCACTGAAGCTTTCTTT. Translated: CASSFSPSEGTEAFF. Full variable domain (rest looked up from reference TRBV7-6 and TRBJ1-1): GAGVSQSPRYKVTKRGQDVALRCDPISGHVSLYWYRQALGQGPEFLTYFNYEAQQDKSGLPNDRFSAERPEGSISTLTIQRTEQRDSAMYRCASSFSPSEGTEAFFGQGTRLTVV.

The chain is built from TRBV7-6 and TRBJ1-2; possible D gene TRBD1, 6 bases. Germline CDR1 SGHVS, CDR2 FNYEAQ. Between the trimmed V and J ends, which lost 1 base and 6 bases, there was a span of 18 bases. The CDR3 covers 16 residues. The CDR3, as DNA: TGTGCCAGCAGCTTAGATCCCGGACAGCGAGGAAATGGCTACACCTTC. Translating gives CASSLDPGQRGNGYTF.

The rearrangement joins TRBV27 to TRBJ2-1; D not certain. The V end was cut by 6 bases, the J end by 2 bases, with 14 bases between. The CDR3 is 15 amino acids. Germline assignment: CDR1 MNHEY and CDR2 SMNVEV (reference sequence). The CDR3 DNA is TGTGCCAGCAGCTCCAGGTTGAACGCCTACAATGAGCAGTTCTTC. It specifies CASSSRLNAYNEQFF.

The rearrangement joins TRBV2 to TRBJ1-4; no clear D. Germline lookup yields CDR1 SNHLY and CDR2 FYNNEI. The CDR3 extends over 14 amino acids. V shed 6 bases and J shed 5 bases, with 13 bases lying between them. The CDR3 DNA is TGTGCCAGCAGGGTGGAGATGCGGAATGAAAAACTGTTTTTT. Translating gives CASRVEMRNEKLFF.

This clone was observed a single time. The gene calls are TRBV9 and TRBJ1-4, with TRBD1 as a possible D gene (5 bases). The length of the CDR3 is 15 residues. The V gene's germline CDR1 is SGDLS and CDR2 YYNGEE. With 3 bases removed from V and 5 bases from J, the gap between germline ends came to 14 bases. Written as DNA, the CDR3 is TGTGCCAGCAGCGAACAGACAGCCTTGAATGAAAAACTGTTTTTT. This codes for CASSEQTALNEKLFF.

This clone appeared once. In DNA form, the CDR3 reads TGTGCCAGTAGTATTGGGGCAGGGGGCACTGAAGCTTTCTTT. Amino acid sequence: CASSIGAGGTEAFF. The V call is TRBV19, the J call TRBJ1-1; 7 bases align to TRBD1. This CDR3 has 14 residues. Germline assignment: CDR1 LNHDA and CDR2 SQIVND (reference sequence). V trimming: 3 bases; J trimming: 4 bases; junction bases outside the gene matches: 5. The entire variable domain, with the rest obtained from reference TRBV19 and TRBJ1-1, is as follows: DGGITQSPKYLFRKEGQNVTLSCEQNLNHDAMYWYRQDPGQGLRLIYYSQIVNDFQKGDIAEGYSVSREKKESFPLTVTSAQKNPTAFYLCASSIGAGGTEAFFGQGTRLTVV.

The sample holds one count of this clone. V is TRBV4-3 and J is TRBJ1-4, with 9 bases identical to TRBD1. This CDR3 contains 20 residues. CDR1 LGHNA and CDR2 YSLEER come from the germline V gene. Losses at the gene ends were 0 bases for V and 3 bases for J; bases not matched to a gene: 14. The CDR3 sequence is CASSQDRSRGQGTANEKLFF. CDR3 nucleotide sequence: TGCGCCAGCAGCCAAGATAGAAGCCGGGGACAGGGTACGGCTAATGAAAAACTGTTTTTT.

This clone was seen once. The chain combines TRBV7-2 with TRBJ1-1, with D perhaps TRBD1 (5 bases). The CDR3 covers 13 residues. The germline V gene has CDR1 SGHTA and CDR2 FQGNSA. Trimming took 5 bases from V and 1 from J, leaving 8 bases between them. The CDR3 nucleotides are TGTGCCAGCAGCCTGACAGAGAACACTGAAGCTTTCTTT. Protein: CASSLTENTEAFF.

This clone came up once. The V gene is TRBV6-6, the J gene TRBJ2-1, with unresolved D. V shed 0 bases and J shed 3 bases, with 6 bases lying between them. The CDR3 length is 14 residues. CDR1 is MNHNY, CDR2 SVGAGI, per germline (reference sequence). The CDR3 is CASSYSRYYNEQFF. The CDR3 DNA sequence: TGTGCCAGCAGTTACTCCAGATACTACAATGAGCAGTTCTTC.

This chain connects TRBV5-1 to TRBJ2-1; possibly TRBD1 or TRBD2 for D (5 bases each). CDR3 length equals 16 residues. The V end was cut by 0 bases, the J end by 4 bases, with 14 bases between. Per germline, CDR1 SGHRS and CDR2 YFSETQ. The CDR3 sequence is CASSLAERDPYNEQFF. The CDR3 bases are TGCGCCAGCAGCTTGGCCGAAAGGGACCCGTACAATGAGCAGTTCTTC.

This rearrangement joins TRBV19 to TRBJ2-2, with 11 nucleotides matching TRBD2. Germline V CDR1 and CDR2: LNHDA, SQIVND (reference sequence). There are 20 residues in the CDR3. V lost 7 bases to trimming and J lost 5 bases; unmatched junction nucleotides: 21. The CDR3 sequence: CASTPGLAGILSRGTGELFF. CDR3 DNA: TGTGCCAGTACCCCTGGACTAGCGGGTATCCTTTCGCGTGGGACCGGGGAGCTGTTTTTT.

The chain couples TRBV9 to TRBJ2-2; the D gene is possibly TRBD2 (7 bases). The CDR3 consists of 16 residues. Germline CDR1 and CDR2: SGDLS and YYNGEE. Trimming stripped 6 bases from V and 6 bases from J, with 21 bases between. The CDR3 DNA reads as TGTGCCAGCAAAGAGGGAGGGACAAGAAGTCCCGGGGAGCTGTTTTTT. Translation: CASKEGGTRSPGELFF.

The chain carries TRBV5-1 and TRBJ2-7, with 7 bases that match TRBD1. This CDR3 is 14 amino acids long. V trimming: 3 bases; J trimming: 6 bases; junction bases outside the gene matches: 9. Germline loops: CDR1 SGHRS, CDR2 YFSETQ. This CDR3 reads CASSYNDRVGEQYF. As DNA, the CDR3 is TGCGCCAGCAGCTATAATGACAGGGTGGGCGAGCAGTACTTC.

The rearrangement links TRBV27 to TRBJ2-1; tentatively, D is TRBD2 (6 bases). V gave up 6 bases and J gave up 7 bases, with 22 bases separating them. Germline V gene lookup returns CDR1 MNHEY and CDR2 SMNVEV (reference sequence). CDR3 length: 16 residues. As DNA, the CDR3 is TGTGCCAGCAGGGAGACAGAGACTAGAGTTTGGAATGAGCAGTTCTTC. Its protein is CASRETETRVWNEQFF.

Worth noting for this clone: Other DNA sequences from this sample encode an identical CDR3 as well. The rearrangement links TRBV5-1 to TRBJ2-3, with 8 bases fitting TRBD2. The germline CDR1 and CDR2 sequences are SGHRS and YFSETQ. This CDR3 region has 14 residues. Losses at the gene ends were 4 bases for V and 1 base for J; bases not matched to a gene: 2. This CDR3 is CASSPSGRTDTQYF. The CDR3, as DNA: TGCGCCAGCAGCCCTAGCGGGCGCACAGATACGCAGTATTTT. Variable domain in full (rest from reference TRBV5-1 and TRBJ2-3): KAGVTQTPRYLIKTRGQQVTLSCSPISGHRSVSWYQQTPGQGLQFLFEYFSETQRNKGNFPGRFSGRQFSNSRSEMNVSTLELGDSALYLCASSPSGRTDTQYFGPGTRLTVL.

CDR3 loop: CASSPRRGRGGQPQHF. The CDR3 DNA reads as TGTGCCAGCAGTCCCCGAAGGGGGCGAGGAGGCCAGCCCCAGCATTTT. J is TRBJ1-5 and V is TRBV27, with 7 bases matching TRBD1. Germline V gene data show CDR1 as MNHEY and CDR2 as SMNVEV (reference sequence). After removal of 5 bases from V and 7 bases from J, the junction contained 14 bases not matched to a gene. CDR3 length: 16 amino acids.